This note documents a single TCR beta chain sequence. Its antigen is unidentified. The junction differs from germline at one of its ends, possibly a read error. This sample was included in a study of shared clonotypes between healthy human individuals. As for the study in general: Each donor's CD8 memory used one plate, CD8 naive two, each CD4 subset three. Study results and limitations: Naive CD4 clonotypes were shared across a few donors at about 5.2%. Larger richness was generally estimated for naive than memory subsets.

Positive CCR7 selection of CD45RO-negative cells yielded the naive CD8 cells, and terminally differentiated effector memory CD45RA+ cells were excluded. The length of the CDR3 is 16 residues. The germline V gene encodes CDR1 SSHAT and CDR2 FNYEAQ (reference sequence). Assay used: immunoSEQ multiplex PCR; TCRdb lists only in-frame clones, some missing. The repertoire consists of 2 million to 2.5 million clones, with about 95% occurring once and the leading ten covering roughly 1%. Sequencing was carried out using naive CD8+ T cells sorted from blood. The clonotype comes from a young man in good health. The rearrangement uses TRBV7-7 and TRBJ2-1, with TRBD1 as a possible D gene (6 bases). CDR3 coding DNA: TGTGCTAGCAGCTTAAGCGGACAGAGCTCCTACAATGAGCAGTTCTTC. It is translated as CASSLSGQSSYNEQFF.